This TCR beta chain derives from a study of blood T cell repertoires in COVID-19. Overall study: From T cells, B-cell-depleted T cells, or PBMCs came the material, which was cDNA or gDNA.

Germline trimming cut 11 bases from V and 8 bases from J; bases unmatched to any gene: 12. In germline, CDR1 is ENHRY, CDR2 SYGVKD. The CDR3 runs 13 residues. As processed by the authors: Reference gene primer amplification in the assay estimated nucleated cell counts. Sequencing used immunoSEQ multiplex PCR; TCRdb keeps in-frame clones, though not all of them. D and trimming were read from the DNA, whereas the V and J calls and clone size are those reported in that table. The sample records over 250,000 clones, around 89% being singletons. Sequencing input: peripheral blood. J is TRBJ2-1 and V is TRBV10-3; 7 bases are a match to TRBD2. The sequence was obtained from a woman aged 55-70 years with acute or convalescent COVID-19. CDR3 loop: CALRERDGDEQFF. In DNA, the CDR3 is TGTGCCCTGCGCGAGCGGGACGGGGATGAGCAGTTCTTC.